Presented here are 12 T cell receptor beta chains from one specimen sequenced in a study of blood T cell repertoires in COVID-19. Sequencing used immunoSEQ multiplex PCR; TCRdb keeps in-frame clones, though not all of them. The sample records hundreds of thousands of clones, 65% to 90% being singletons. Sequencing input: PBMCs or T cells enriched from blood (not recorded which). The receptors here all came from a man in his forties or fifties who had recovered from COVID-19.

This chain joins TRBV6-1 and TRBJ2-4; 7 bases match TRBD1. The V gene end was trimmed by 6 bases and the J gene end by 7 bases; junction bases not matched to a gene: 9. The CDR3 runs to 14 residues. CDR1 and CDR2 (germline): MNHNS, SASEGT. Written as DNA, the CDR3 is TGTGCCAGCAGCGAAACAGGGGTAGGCAACATTCAGTACTTC. Protein sequence: CASSETGVGNIQYF.

This chain connects TRBV27 to TRBJ1-4; TRBD1 matches 11 bases. The germline V gene has CDR1 MNHEY and CDR2 SMNVEV (reference sequence). With 5 bases clipped from V and 7 bases from J, the junction kept 3 bases outside the gene matches. This CDR3 has 14 residues. The CDR3 nucleotides read TGTGCCAGCAGTACGGGACAGGGGGTTGAAAAACTGTTTTTT. Translation gives CASSTGQGVEKLFF.

The rearrangement links TRBV4-1 to TRBJ2-1, with D maybe TRBD2 (6 bases). Germline V CDR1 and CDR2: MGHRA, YSYEKL. The CDR3 has 15 residues. V was clipped by 4 bases and J by 1 base, with 11 bases between them. The CDR3 region has the DNA TGCGCCAGCAGCCTCGGACTATCATCCTACAATGAGCAGTTCTTC. This encodes CASSLGLSSYNEQFF.

The chain couples TRBV7-2 to TRBJ2-3; TRBD2 might be the D (6 bases). There are 15 residues in the CDR3. CDR1 SGHTA and CDR2 FQGNSA come from the germline V gene. Trimming took off 5 bases at V and 0 bases at J, with 12 bases between the two ends. The CDR3 DNA reads as TGTGCCAGCAGCCCGTGGGGGGACAGCACAGATACGCAGTATTTT. This codes for CASSPWGDSTDTQYF. Full variable domain (outside the CDR3, taken from reference TRBV7-2 and TRBJ2-3): GAGVSQSPSNKVTEKGKDVELRCDPISGHTALYWYRQSLGQGLEFLIYFQGNSAPDKSGLPSDRFSAERTGGSVSTLTIQRTQQEDSAVYLCASSPWGDSTDTQYFGPGTRLTVL.

The V call is TRBV6-4, the J call TRBJ2-3; D not resolved. Germline V gives CDR1 MRHNA, CDR2 SNTAGT. The CDR3 contains 15 residues. V lost 0 bases and J 0 bases, leaving 7 bases between the germline ends. CDR3 sequence (DNA): TGTGCCAGCAGTGACTCGGGCTTTAGCACAGATACGCAGTATTTT. It codes for CASSDSGFSTDTQYF.

In its sample, this clone was seen once. V gene TRBV5-4 combines with J gene TRBJ2-7; no clear D. The CDR3 runs to 16 residues. Looked up from germline, CDR1 is SGHNT and CDR2 is YYREEE (reference sequence). V shed 0 bases and J shed 0 bases, with 13 bases lying between them. The CDR3, as DNA: TGTGCCAGCAGCTTGGGCGTTGCTCCTAGCTCCTACGAGCAGTACTTC. This encodes CASSLGVAPSSYEQYF.

This chain connects TRBV10-3 to TRBJ2-7; 7 bases are shared with TRBD1. Trimming at V came to 5 bases and at J to 0 bases, leaving 4 bases not matched to a gene. CDR1 is ENHRY and CDR2 is SYGVKD in the germline V gene. This CDR3 has 14 residues. The CDR3 coding sequence is TGTGCCATCAGTATCCGGGACAGCTCCTACGAGCAGTACTTC. Amino acid sequence: CAISIRDSSYEQYF.

Of note for this clone: Other DNA sequences in this specimen translate into the identical CDR3. The V gene is TRBV6-5, the J gene TRBJ2-2; 7 bases match TRBD2. The CDR3 sequence is 16 residues long. Germline V lookup: CDR1 MNHEY, CDR2 SVGAGI. V trimming: 2 bases; J trimming: 0 bases; junction bases outside the gene matches: 3. As DNA, the CDR3 is TGTGCCAGCAGTTACGGGGGAGGGGCGAACACCGGGGAGCTGTTTTTT. Amino acids: CASSYGGGANTGELFF.

The CDR3 coding sequence is TGTGCCAGCAGTAATCTCAGTAAAGGCTACACCTTC. This codes for CASSNLSKGYTF. V and J are TRBV27 and TRBJ1-2; D call uncertain. The germline V gene encodes CDR1 MNHEY and CDR2 SMNVEV (reference sequence). The CDR3 covers 12 residues. The ends were cut back, 5 bases at V and 8 bases at J, with 12 bases in the middle.

The chain recombines TRBV7-6 with TRBJ1-4, with D perhaps matching TRBD1 (6 bases). This CDR3 spans 14 amino acids. With 1 base removed from V and 4 bases from J, the gap between germline ends came to 7 bases. Germline V lookup: CDR1 SGHVS, CDR2 FNYEAQ. For the CDR3, the DNA is TGTGCCAGCAGCTTAGAGGACAGTAATGAAAAACTGTTTTTT. Translated, it gives CASSLEDSNEKLFF.

The J gene is TRBJ1-5, the V gene TRBV27, with D tentatively TRBD1 (5 bases). V was shortened by 2 bases and J by 2 bases, with 13 bases between the two germline ends. CDR3 length: 16 amino acids. Germline lookup yields CDR1 MNHEY and CDR2 SMNVEV (reference sequence). Written as DNA, the CDR3 is TGTGCCAGCAGTTTAGGAATCAGGGTCGGCAATCAGCCCCAGCATTTT. The encoded protein is CASSLGIRVGNQPQHF.

The chain is built from TRBV4-2 and TRBJ2-7; D possibly corresponds to TRBD2 (5 bases). Germline CDR1 is LGHNA and CDR2 is YNFKEQ. There are 15 residues in the CDR3. The germline V and J ends were trimmed by 0 bases and 1 base, with 10 bases remaining between them. CDR3 amino acids: CASSQEAEQSYEQYF. The DNA for the CDR3 is TGTGCCAGCAGCCAAGAAGCGGAACAGTCCTACGAGCAGTACTTC.